This record covers a single T cell receptor (beta chain). The specificity of this receptor is unknown. Nothing much larger sits one base from this clone, and base qualities are not available. Interpreted using the paper, the time point label stands for: about 28 days (+/-7) after the second vaccine dose. AZD1222 recipients with second doses at about 4 weeks or about 12 weeks were pooled, because spike-specific TCR depth and breadth did not differ between schedules. Samples from vaccinated people were obtained from the UK trials COV001 and COV002, which included a single-blind randomized controlled phase 2/3 trial of AZD1222 (ChAdOx1 nCoV-19) in healthy adults. For TCRbeta chain sequencing, PBMC samples were collected from trial participants at day 0 and at day 28 after the second dose. The CDR3 spans 16 residues, from the cysteine through the phenylalanine. Only the CDR3 portion is preserved as DNA: 48 bases, with reading frame beginning at the first base.

This specimen comes from a study of T cell responses to AZD1222 COVID-19 vaccine (dated by TCRdb to the early 2020s). Turning to the overall study: TCR sequencing covered 230 to 250 trial participants: 200 to 220 given two doses of AZD1222 and 26 given two doses of MenACWY control vaccine. Trial participants were enrolled into age subgroups of 18-55, 56-69 and 70-plus years, which contained around 150, 29 and 61 TCR-sequenced participants, respectively.

The CDR3 regions of human TCRbeta chains were analyzed by immunosequencing. Processing in the source paper ran as follows. Repertoire TCRs were checked for matches against a reference library of SARS-CoV-2-specific TCRs that had been generated using the MIRA antigen-specificity platform. Breadth was defined as the fraction of unique TCRs that were SARS-CoV-2-associated, and depth was defined as the fraction of total T cells that were SARS-CoV-2-associated. Using the MIRA data, each spike-specific TCR was mapped to the spike region that the TCR reacts to and placed in a CD4 or CD8 class. Log10-transformed breadth and depth values were compared by one-way ANOVA with Sidak's multiple comparisons tests. The table was pulled from immuneACCESS by TCRdb, which kept in-frame rearrangements only. Such tables lose some clones; where checked, under half of the loss comes from unresolved V genes, and the rest has no known cause. That table is the source of V, J and clone size, and D and trimming were worked out from the DNA. The sample profile shows approximately 140,000 clones; almost 90% of them were found once. The ten top clones hold approximately 1.8% of the sample.

The full study reports these points: Conclusions about previously exposed vaccinees were limited because only six AZD1222 recipients were SARS-CoV-2 seropositive at baseline. Because no day 14 peak-response samples were available, repertoires were characterized only after the peak T cell response. The whole spike protein was spanned by vaccine-associated CD4 TCRs, and dominant responses were seen in regions 160-218 and 743-854. Reportedly, close to half of the unique spike-specific TCRs recognized epitopes lying outside the regions that are mutated in the B.1.351 and B.1.1.7 variants. Spike-specific TCR breadth and depth rose significantly after two AZD1222 doses compared with day 0 and with MenACWY recipients. The 56-69-year group was small, and its depth increase did not reach significance, likely because of low power. Participants were mostly white British and included more females than males, and it was suggested by the authors that clonal diversity may have been underestimated.

Rearrangement joined TRBV1 to TRBJ1-2. TRBV1 is tagged as a pseudogene. The sample consisted of peripheral blood, taken 28 days after the second AZD1222 dose. The receptor was isolated from an adult who received the AZD1222 COVID-19 vaccine. The sequence in DNA is TGCACCAGCAGCCAAGAGAGGGGACCTTTTGGCTATGGCTACACCTTC. This gives the protein CTSSQERGPFGYGYTF.